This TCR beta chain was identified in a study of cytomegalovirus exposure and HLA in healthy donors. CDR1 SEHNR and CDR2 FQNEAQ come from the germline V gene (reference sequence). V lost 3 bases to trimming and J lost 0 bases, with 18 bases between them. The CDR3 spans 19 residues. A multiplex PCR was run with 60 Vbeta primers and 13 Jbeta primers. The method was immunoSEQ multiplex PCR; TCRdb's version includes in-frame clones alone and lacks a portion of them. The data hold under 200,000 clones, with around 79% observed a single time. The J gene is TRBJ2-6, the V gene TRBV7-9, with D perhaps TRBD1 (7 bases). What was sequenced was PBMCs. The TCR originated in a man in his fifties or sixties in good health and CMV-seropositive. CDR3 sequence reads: CASSFATGRKSSGANVLTF. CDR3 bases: TGTGCCAGCAGCTTCGCGACAGGGAGGAAGAGCTCTGGGGCCAACGTCCTGACTTTC.